What follows are 23 T cell receptor beta chains derived from one specimen sequenced in a study of CD8 T cells in ankylosing spondylitis. TCRdb recomputed calls from the 5' RACE reads with MiXCR, one row per CDR3 protein. Of about 220,000 distinct CDR3 sequences in the sample, about 26% were seen once. The sequencing sample was made of blood, either unsorted or a sorted T cell fraction (not recorded which). These receptors were obtained from a male donor with ankylosing spondylitis or in good health (not recorded which).

The sample holds a few counts of this clonotype. The rearrangement uses TRBV6-5 and TRBJ1-6; TRBD1 matches at 8 bases. V was pared by 7 bases and J by 9 bases, with 11 bases of the junction left unmatched. The CDR3 totals 15 residues. Looked up from germline, CDR1 is MNHEY and CDR2 is SVGAGI. Here the CDR3 reads CASITTGATVSPLHF. CDR3 bases: TGTGCCAGCATTACGACAGGGGCTACGGTTTCACCCCTCCACTTT.

In its sample, this clonotype was seen many times. The rearrangement joins TRBV6-1 to TRBJ1-5; D possibly corresponds to TRBD1 (5 bases). The germline V gene has CDR1 MNHNS and CDR2 SASEGT. The CDR3 is 13 amino acids. The V end lost 4 bases, the J end lost 10 bases, and 14 bases lay between the germline ends. The CDR3 DNA sequence: TGTGCCAGCAGTGCTGAAGGGGCTCAACCCCAGCATTTT. Its protein product is CASSAEGAQPQHF.

This clonotype has more than one count but fewer than ten. This chain joins TRBV20-1 and TRBJ1-5; weak D call: TRBD1 (5 bases). Between the trimmed V and J ends, which lost 5 bases and 5 bases, there was a span of 10 bases. This CDR3 has 12 amino acids. Germline values: CDR1 DFQATT, CDR2 SNEGSKA (reference sequence). CDR3 coding DNA: TGCAGTGCTCGCGACAGAGATCAGCCCCAGCATTTT. Protein: CSARDRDQPQHF.

A few counts support this clonotype. The V call is TRBV6-1, the J call TRBJ2-2; unclear D gene. The CDR3 runs to 14 residues. V shed 7 bases and J shed 8 bases, with 17 bases lying between them. Germline lookup yields CDR1 MNHNS and CDR2 SASEGT. CDR3 residues: CASTVDSLTGELFF. The DNA of the CDR3 is TGTGCCAGCACAGTGGATTCCCTCACTGGGGAGCTGTTTTTT.

This clonotype was seen repeatedly, ten times or more. The V and J genes are TRBV20-1 and TRBJ1-2; D possibly corresponds to TRBD1 (6 bases). V lost 4 bases to trimming and J lost 4 bases, with 10 bases between them. The germline V gene encodes CDR1 DFQATT and CDR2 SNEGSKA (reference sequence). The CDR3 covers 12 residues. As DNA, the CDR3 is TGCAGTGCTACCCGAGGGGGCTATGGCTACACCTTC. Translating gives CSATRGGYGYTF.

The rearrangement joins TRBV5-4 to TRBJ1-1; D is ambiguous. CDR1 is SGHNT and CDR2 is YYREEE in the germline V gene (reference sequence). The CDR3 consists of 16 residues. Trimming took 0 bases from V and 1 from J, leaving 13 bases between them. The CDR3 nucleotides are TGTGCCAGCAGCTTGGCCCCAAAGGGCACGAACACTGAAGCTTTCTTT. Protein product: CASSLAPKGTNTEAFF.

This clonotype was observed a few times. This rearrangement joins TRBV3-1 to TRBJ2-1; the D gene is possibly TRBD2 (6 bases). Germline lookup yields CDR1 LGHDT and CDR2 YNNKEL (reference sequence). Trimming left V 6 bases short and J 4 bases short, with 7 bases between. The CDR3 is 12 residues long. DNA of the CDR3: TGTGCCAGCAGGGGGACTTACAATGAGCAGTTCTTC. It codes for CASRGTYNEQFF.

This clonotype has ten or more counts. The rearrangement links TRBV5-1 to TRBJ1-5; D not certain. V was cut by 0 bases and J by 4 bases, with 8 bases left in between. CDR3 size: 14 residues. CDR1 is SGHRS and CDR2 is YFSETQ in the germline V gene. The CDR3 coding sequence is TGCGCCAGCAGCTTGGACGGCCTAAATCAGCCCCAGCATTTT. Residues: CASSLDGLNQPQHF.

V and J are TRBV18 and TRBJ2-5; 10 bases align to TRBD1. Losses at the gene ends were 6 bases for V and 1 base for J; bases not matched to a gene: 14. The CDR3 totals 18 residues. Germline V CDR1 and CDR2: KGHSH, LQKENI. CDR3 amino acids: CASSPNVGTGAPQETQYF. CDR3 DNA: TGTGCCAGCTCCCCCAATGTGGGGACAGGGGCGCCCCAAGAGACCCAGTACTTC.

This clonotype was seen at least ten times. The chain uses TRBV12-3 or TRBV12-4 and TRBJ2-3, with 7 bases lining up with TRBD2. V gave up 7 bases and J gave up 0 bases; unmatched junction bases: 13. This CDR3 comprises 17 residues. The CDR3 DNA is TGTGCCAGCATCCCTGGGCGGGGCGGGGGAAGCACAGATACGCAGTATTTT. This sequence encodes CASIPGRGGGSTDTQYF.

V usage is TRBV20-1 and J usage is TRBJ1-3; D is undetermined. CDR1 and CDR2 from the germline V gene are DFQATT and SNEGSKA (reference sequence). This CDR3 has 14 amino acids. V lost 0 bases, J lost 0 bases, and 6 bases lay in between. For the CDR3, the DNA is TGCAGTGCTAGAGATGACATCTCTGGAAACACCATATATTTT. Protein: CSARDDISGNTIYF.

At least ten counts were recorded for this clonotype. The chain couples TRBV29-1 to TRBJ2-7; D is possibly TRBD1 (6 bases). Germline V gives CDR1 SQVTM, CDR2 ANQGSEA. Between the trimmed V and J ends, which lost 5 bases and 5 bases, there was a span of 16 bases. There are 13 residues in the CDR3. The CDR3 nucleotides read TGCAGCGTTCAAGGGCAGGGGATCCACGAGCAGTACTTC. Protein sequence: CSVQGQGIHEQYF.

In the case of this clonotype: This may be a read error: a much more frequent sequence differs by one nucleotide. The chain has TRBV20-1 and TRBJ2-2, with D tentatively TRBD1 (5 bases). This CDR3 has 14 amino acids. Germline CDR1 and CDR2: DFQATT and SNEGSKA (reference sequence). The V gene lost 2 bases and the J gene lost 4 bases, with 11 bases spanning the gap. CDR3 sequence (DNA): TGCAGTGCTAGACAGGGCGGCGGCACCGGGGAGCTGTTTTTT. Translation gives CSARQGGGTGELFF.

The chain carries TRBV7-9 and TRBJ2-2, with D possibly TRBD2 on 5 matching bases. Trimming cost V 5 bases and J 1 base, with 14 bases left between them. The CDR3 extends over 16 amino acids. Germline assignment: CDR1 SEHNR and CDR2 FQNEAQ (reference sequence). The CDR3 region is CASSIPQLGNTGELFF. The CDR3 coding sequence is TGTGCCAGCAGCATCCCGCAACTAGGGAACACCGGGGAGCTGTTTTTT.

This clonotype was observed at least ten times. This chain connects TRBV29-1 to TRBJ1-1; TRBD1 matches at 8 bases. V lost 4 bases, J lost 5 bases, and 9 bases stayed unmatched. CDR3 length: 14 amino acids. The V gene's germline CDR1 is SQVTM and CDR2 ANQGSEA. CDR3 DNA sequence: TGCAGCGTTGCCCTCAGGGGGCGGGGGACTGAAGCTTTCTTT. This codes for CSVALRGRGTEAFF.

This clonotype has a count of ten or more. This chain links TRBV12-3 or TRBV12-4 with TRBJ2-7; D uncertain. V was shortened by 1 base and J by 6 bases, with 7 bases between the two germline ends. The CDR3 extends over 12 amino acids. In DNA form, the CDR3 reads TGTGCCAGCAGTTTAGTTTCCCCCGAGCAGTACTTC. Its translation: CASSLVSPEQYF.

This clonotype was counted a few times. This chain joins TRBV3-1 and TRBJ2-1; a possible D gene is TRBD1 (5 bases). Germline V lookup: CDR1 LGHDT, CDR2 YNNKEL (reference sequence). The CDR3 is 15 residues long. Trimming removed 4 bases at V and 3 bases at J, with 13 bases between. The CDR3 DNA reads as TGTGCCAGCAGCCCCCTCACAGGCTTCTACAATGAGCAGTTCTTC. It translates to CASSPLTGFYNEQFF.

This clonotype was found many times. V and J are TRBV20-1 and TRBJ2-3, with 10 bases identical to TRBD2. The J segment lost 4 bases and the V segment lost 1 base, leaving 2 bases of the junction unmatched. The CDR3 length is 14 residues. Germline V CDR1 and CDR2: DFQATT, SNEGSKA (reference sequence). The DNA of the CDR3 is TGCAGTGCTAGAGTAGCGGGAGGTCCAGATACGCAGTATTTT. Its protein is CSARVAGGPDTQYF.

The chain employs TRBV29-1 and TRBJ2-1; the match to TRBD2 covers 14 bases. V trimming: 7 bases; J trimming: 9 bases; junction bases outside the gene matches: 5. Germline V lookup: CDR1 SQVTM, CDR2 ANQGSEA. This CDR3 region has 13 residues. The CDR3 loop reads CSAGTSGSGEQFF. CDR3 sequence (DNA): TGCAGCGCCGGGACTAGCGGGAGTGGTGAGCAGTTCTTC.

V usage is TRBV20-1 and J usage is TRBJ2-1, with 10 bases identical to TRBD2. V gave up 4 bases and J gave up 9 bases; unmatched junction bases: 12. The V gene's germline CDR1 is DFQATT and CDR2 SNEGSKA (reference sequence). The CDR3 length is 15 residues. The CDR3 here is CSATKREGHRGEQFF. CDR3 DNA sequence: TGCAGTGCTACAAAGCGGGAGGGCCATCGGGGTGAGCAGTTCTTC.

The table lists this clonotype with many counts. The V and J genes are TRBV7-2 and TRBJ2-6; D uncertain. Trimming stripped 1 base from V and 2 bases from J, with 6 bases between. The CDR3 runs 15 residues. Germline V gives CDR1 SGHTA, CDR2 FQGNSA. CDR3 residues: CASSLEKAGANVLTF. The CDR3 DNA reads as TGTGCCAGCAGCTTAGAGAAGGCTGGGGCCAACGTCCTGACTTTC.

This clonotype showed up just a few times. The V call is TRBV29-1, the J call TRBJ1-1, with D unresolved. Germline CDR1 reads SQVTM; CDR2 reads ANQGSEA. This CDR3 spans 13 amino acids. V was cut by 4 bases and J by 0 bases, with 9 bases left in between. The CDR3 loop is CSVVGRMNTEAFF. DNA of the CDR3: TGCAGCGTTGTTGGGAGGATGAACACTGAAGCTTTCTTT.

Many counts were recorded for this clonotype. This sequence joins TRBV5-1 and TRBJ1-5, with no clear D. Germline V lookup: CDR1 SGHRS, CDR2 YFSETQ. Trimming removed 1 base from V and 1 base from J, with 9 bases in between. The CDR3 spans 15 residues. This chain's CDR3 is CASSLTPGSNQPQHF. CDR3 DNA: TGCGCCAGCAGCTTGACCCCCGGAAGCAATCAGCCCCAGCATTTT.